The 5 T cell receptor beta chains given below trace back to one sample, sequenced in a study of regulatory and conventional T cells in RAG deficiency. Clones were sequenced by immunoSEQ multiplex PCR, and TCRdb holds only the in-frame ones, with some missing. The profile shows 25,000 to 35,000 clones, 75% to 90% of them singletons. These data were also reused for a study on regulatory T cells. Turning to that study: The primer mix had 52 TRBV and 13 TRBJ primers.

The sequencing input was CD8+ T cells sorted from blood. Receptors originate from a human donor in good health.

CDR3 DNA: TGTGCCAGCAGTTTAGATGAAGGTATTGGGTATGGCTACACCTTC. Translating it yields CASSLDEGIGYGYTF. This chain joins TRBV28 and TRBJ1-2; D remains unclear. V was trimmed by 2 bases and J by 5 bases, leaving 15 bases between them. From germline, CDR1 is MDHEN and CDR2 SYDVKM. The CDR3 is 15 residues long.

This clone occurred a few times. The genes are TRBV4-2 and TRBJ2-7; TRBD2 might be the D (5 bases). Trimming left V 4 bases short and J 0 bases short, with 10 bases between. The CDR3 is 14 amino acids. CDR1 is LGHNA, CDR2 YNFKEQ, per germline. CDR3 coding DNA: TGTGCCAGCAGCCGGACTTCAAGCTCCTACGAGCAGTACTTC. Translated, it gives CASSRTSSSYEQYF.

This clone was seen only a few times. The J gene is TRBJ2-3, the V gene TRBV4-2; TRBD1 aligns across 10 bases. CDR1 is LGHNA and CDR2 is YNFKEQ in the germline V gene. J was trimmed by 3 bases and V by 4 bases; bases with no gene match: 4. This CDR3 comprises 15 residues. CDR3 sequence reads: CASSPTGGETDTQYF. The DNA for the CDR3 is TGTGCCAGCAGCCCGACAGGGGGCGAAACAGATACGCAGTATTTT.

This clone was detected only once. The rearrangement joins TRBV6-6 to TRBJ2-3, with 7 bases fitting TRBD2. The CDR3 has 14 residues. V was clipped by 6 bases and J by 1 base; unmatched bases: 4. CDR1 MNHNY and CDR2 SVGAGI come from the germline V gene (reference sequence). The CDR3 nucleotides read TGTGCCAGCAGCGGGGGGTGGGGCACAGATACGCAGTATTTT. This codes for CASSGGWGTDTQYF.

This clone was seen only once. The chain carries TRBV6-5 and TRBJ2-1, with D perhaps TRBD2 (5 bases). The CDR3 spans 15 residues. CDR1 MNHEY and CDR2 SVGAGI come from the germline V gene. Trimming shortened V by 10 bases and J by 5 bases, and 21 bases separated the two germline ends. CDR3 DNA: TGTGCCACCCGCGACCCTGAAGACGGGAACAATGAGCAGTTCTTC. Translating gives CATRDPEDGNNEQFF.